This T cell receptor (beta chain) is drawn from a study of spatial heterogeneity in lung cancer. Study findings and constraints: Circulating ubiquitous expanded tumor TCRs were observed more frequently at resection than at follow-up.

Ten or more counts support this clonotype. The antigen is unknown. TCRdb re-analysed the 5' RACE reads in MiXCR, keeping a single row per CDR3 protein. The data contain fewer than 40,000 distinct CDR3 sequences, 7.5% of them singletons. As for time point: sample taken at primary tumor resection. Extraction of whole RNA from tumor, nontumor lung or frozen PBMC preceded unsorted sequencing. V was clipped by 5 bases and J by 5 bases; unmatched bases: 6. The CDR3 covers 15 residues. Per the germline V gene, CDR1 is SQVTM and CDR2 is ANQGSEA. The sequence was collected from a male donor with early-stage non-small cell lung cancer. The sequences come from PBMCs, collected at surgery. This sequence joins TRBV29-1 and TRBJ2-3, with 14 bases identical to TRBD2. CDR3 residues: CSVSGTSGRGDTQYF. CDR3 coding DNA: TGCAGCGTTTCCGGGACTAGCGGGAGAGGAGATACGCAGTATTTT.